This TCR beta chain was captured in a study of T cells in Graves' hyperthyroidism and ophthalmopathy. This clonotype was recorded many times. What was amplified from RNA transcripts were TCR beta CDR3 regions. TCR CDR3 underwent first-round RT-PCR with the HTBI primer set. One entry per CDR3 protein results from TCRdb running MiXCR on the multiplex PCR reads. In the table there are 800,000 or so distinct CDR3 sequences, 38% of which are singletons. The CDR3 covers 12 residues. The germline V gene has CDR1 SQVTM and CDR2 ANQGSEA. Trimming cost V 4 bases and J 5 bases, with 8 bases left between them. The chain uses TRBV29-1 and TRBJ1-4, with D uncertain. The sequencing input was blood. The sequence came from a man younger than 30 with Graves' hyperthyroidism. In nucleotides, the CDR3 is TGCAGCGTTGGGCAACAGAATGAAAAACTGTTTTTT. As protein: CSVGQQNEKLFF.